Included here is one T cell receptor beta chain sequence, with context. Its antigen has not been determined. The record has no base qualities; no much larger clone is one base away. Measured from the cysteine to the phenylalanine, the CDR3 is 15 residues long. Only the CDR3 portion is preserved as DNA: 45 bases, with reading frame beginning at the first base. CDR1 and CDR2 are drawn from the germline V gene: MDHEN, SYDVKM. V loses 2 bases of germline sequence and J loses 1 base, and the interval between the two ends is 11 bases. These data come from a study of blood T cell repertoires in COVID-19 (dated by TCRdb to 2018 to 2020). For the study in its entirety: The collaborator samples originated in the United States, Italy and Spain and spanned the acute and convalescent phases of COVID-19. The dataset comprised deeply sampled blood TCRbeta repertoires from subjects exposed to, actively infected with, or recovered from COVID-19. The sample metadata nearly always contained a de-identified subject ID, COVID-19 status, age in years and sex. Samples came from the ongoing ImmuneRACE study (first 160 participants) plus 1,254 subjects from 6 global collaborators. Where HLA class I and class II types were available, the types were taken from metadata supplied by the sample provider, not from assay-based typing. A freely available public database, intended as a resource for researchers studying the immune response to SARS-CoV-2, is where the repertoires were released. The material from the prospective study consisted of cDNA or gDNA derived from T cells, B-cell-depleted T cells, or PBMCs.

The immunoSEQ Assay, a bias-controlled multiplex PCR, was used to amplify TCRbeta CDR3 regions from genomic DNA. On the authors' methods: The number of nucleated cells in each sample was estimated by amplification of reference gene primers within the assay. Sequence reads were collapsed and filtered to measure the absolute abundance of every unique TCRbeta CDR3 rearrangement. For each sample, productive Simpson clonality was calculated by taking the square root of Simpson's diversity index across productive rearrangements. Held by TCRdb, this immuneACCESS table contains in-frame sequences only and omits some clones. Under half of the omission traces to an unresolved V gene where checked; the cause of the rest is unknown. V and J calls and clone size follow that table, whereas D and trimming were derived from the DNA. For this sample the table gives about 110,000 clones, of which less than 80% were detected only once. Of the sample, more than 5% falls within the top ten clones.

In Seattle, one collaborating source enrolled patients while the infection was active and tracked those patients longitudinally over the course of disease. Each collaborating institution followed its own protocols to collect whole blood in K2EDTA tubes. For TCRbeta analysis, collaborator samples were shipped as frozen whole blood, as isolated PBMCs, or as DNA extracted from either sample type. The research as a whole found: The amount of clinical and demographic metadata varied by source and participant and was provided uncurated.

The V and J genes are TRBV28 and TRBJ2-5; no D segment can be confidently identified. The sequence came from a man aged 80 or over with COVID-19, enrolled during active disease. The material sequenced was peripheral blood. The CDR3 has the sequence CASSLLLRFQETQYF. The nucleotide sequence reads TGTGCCAGCAGTTTACTGTTGCGATTCCAAGAGACCCAGTACTTC.